This TCR beta chain was profiled in a study of T cell responses to AZD1222 COVID-19 vaccine. Regarding the study as a whole: Vaccination with two AZD1222 doses was followed by a rise in Spike-specific TCR breadth and depth. Epitopes outside B.1.351 and B.1.1.7 mutated regions reportedly drew nearly half of spike TCRs. The sample set comprised mostly white British donors with more females, and clonal diversity was possibly underestimated. There were repertoire samples only from the period after the peak T cell response.

Profiling relied on immunoSEQ multiplex PCR, and the TCRdb table lists in-frame clones only, not all of them. The sample shows around 130,000 clones, roughly 90% of them seen only once. CDR3 length: 16 residues. Per germline, CDR1 LGHNA and CDR2 YNFKEQ. J was trimmed by 2 bases and V by 1 base; bases with no gene match: 7. As regards this clone: Its target is unknown.

Specimen: peripheral blood, collected 28 days after the second AZD1222 dose. V is TRBV4-2 and J is TRBJ2-5, with 7 bases that match TRBD1. This TCR derives from an adult who received the AZD1222 COVID-19 vaccine. CDR3 loop: CASSQGEGTAQETQYF. As DNA, the CDR3 is TGTGCCAGCAGCCAAGGTGAGGGGACAGCACAAGAGACCCAGTACTTC.